This T cell receptor beta chain was sequenced during a study of blood T cell repertoires in COVID-19. Whole-study context: From the United States, Italy and Spain came samples of acute and convalescent COVID-19. The cDNA or gDNA used as material had been derived from T cells, B-cell-depleted T cells, or PBMCs.

Authors' processing steps: From reference gene primer amplification, estimates of nucleated cell counts were derived. Libraries were prepared by immunoSEQ multiplex PCR; TCRdb keeps only in-frame clonotypes and omits some of them. That table supplies the V and J calls and clone size; D and trimming were determined from the DNA. The sample has about 59,000 clones, roughly 85% seen once. V was pared by 2 bases and J by 5 bases, with 2 bases of the junction left unmatched. The CDR3 is 13 residues long. Germline lookup yields CDR1 LGHNT and CDR2 FRNRAP. This chain connects TRBV12-5 to TRBJ1-1; 7 bases are a match to TRBD1. This TCR was recovered from a human donor in a cohort sampled during active COVID-19. The sequenced sample was peripheral blood. In DNA, the CDR3 is TGTGCTAGTGGTTTGACAGGGGCGACTGAAGCTTTCTTT. As protein: CASGLTGATEAFF. The whole variable domain, filled in from reference TRBV12-5 and TRBJ1-1, reads DARVTQTPRHKVTEMGQEVTMRCQPILGHNTVFWYRQTMMQGLELLAYFRNRAPLDDSGMPKDRFSAEMPDATLATLKIQPSEPRDSAVYFCASGLTGATEAFFGQGTRLTVV.